This T cell receptor beta chain was identified during a study of T cell responses to AZD1222 COVID-19 vaccine. General study results and limits: At 160-218 and 743-854, vaccine-associated CD4 TCRs were dominant, and they spanned spike.

Some clones are missing from TCRdb's copy, which holds only in-frame ones; the method was immunoSEQ multiplex PCR. In the table there are 180,000 or so clones, more than 70% of which are singletons. Trimming took 5 bases from V and 1 from J, leaving 15 bases between them. Germline-derived CDR1 and CDR2 are MNHEY and SMNVEV (reference sequence). This CDR3 region has 16 residues. With regard to this clone: The antigen remains undetermined.

Sequences were derived from peripheral blood, sampled 28 days after the second AZD1222 dose. The chain joins TRBV27 to TRBJ2-4, with D maybe TRBD1 (6 bases). The TCR originated in an adult who received the AZD1222 COVID-19 vaccine. CDR3 residues: CASSPGQNGAKNIQYF. CDR3 nucleotide sequence: TGTGCCAGCAGTCCCGGACAGAATGGTGCCAAAAACATTCAGTACTTC.